One sample yielded the 10 T cell receptor beta chains listed below, sequenced in a study of monozygotic twins with inflammatory bowel disease (dated by TCRdb to between 2018 and 2021). Libraries came from 5' RACE. Reads for this sample came from an Illumina HiSeq 2500. TCRdb reprocessed the reads, reporting each CDR3 protein sequence once and no DNA. This sample's table lists a few hundred thousand distinct CDR3 sequences. About 2.5% of the sample is in the top ten clones. The sequenced sample consisted of blood. The receptors were gathered from a human donor with ulcerative colitis or Crohn's disease, or a healthy co-twin of an affected twin (not recorded which).

J is TRBJ2-3 and V is TRBV9; TCRdb lists TRBD1, though no DNA is available to test this call. Germline V gives CDR1 SGDLS, CDR2 YYNGEE. The CDR3 consists of 13 residues. Here the CDR3 reads CASSPIPGDTQYF.

The chain employs TRBV12-3 or TRBV12-4 and TRBJ1-2. The CDR3 is 14 residues long. The CDR3 spells CASTPRRTFFGYTF.

The chain combines TRBV20-1 with TRBJ1-1; the D call of TRBD1 rests on TCRdb alone, since no DNA is present to check it. CDR3 length equals 13 residues. CDR1 DFQATT and CDR2 SNEGSKA come from the germline V gene (reference sequence). This CDR3 is CSHSRGLGTEAFF.

The J gene is TRBJ2-6, the V gene TRBV5-1; checking the TCRdb D call of TRBD1 is not possible without DNA. This CDR3 region has 17 residues. CDR1 is SGHRS, CDR2 YFSETQ, per germline. The CDR3 loop reads CASSAGQVPSGANVLTF.

V usage is TRBV27 and J usage is TRBJ2-2. In germline, CDR1 is MNHEY, CDR2 SMNVEV (reference sequence). CDR3 length: 11 residues. CDR3 in amino acids: CASSFGEELFF.

The rearrangement joins TRBV4-3 to TRBJ2-1; TCRdb names TRBD1, which stays unverified in the absence of DNA. The CDR3 length is 16 residues. Germline CDR1 reads LGHNA; CDR2 reads YSLEER. CDR3 residues: CASSQDPQGGYNEQFF.

This sequence joins TRBV2 and TRBJ1-4; TCRdb reports TRBD1, a call that lacks DNA to check it against. This CDR3 is built from 14 residues. Looked up from germline, CDR1 is SNHLY and CDR2 is FYNNEI. This CDR3 is CASNPQGSGEKLFF.

This sequence joins TRBV6-2 or TRBV6-3 and TRBJ2-7; TCRdb names TRBD2, which stays unverified in the absence of DNA. The CDR3 has 19 residues. Germline V gene data show CDR1 as MNHEY and CDR2 as SVGEGT. This CDR3 is CASSFGSDTSGGPLDEQYF.

V and J are TRBV6-5 and TRBJ1-3; TCRdb's D call of TRBD1 is untestable without DNA. This CDR3 comprises 15 residues. Germline-derived CDR1 and CDR2 are MNHEY and SVGAGI. The CDR3 region is CASSYDRGHGNTIYF.

The rearrangement joins TRBV12-3 or TRBV12-4 to TRBJ2-1; the D call from TCRdb, TRBD1, cannot be confirmed without DNA. The CDR3 covers 14 residues. Here the CDR3 reads CASSLGRGANEQFF.